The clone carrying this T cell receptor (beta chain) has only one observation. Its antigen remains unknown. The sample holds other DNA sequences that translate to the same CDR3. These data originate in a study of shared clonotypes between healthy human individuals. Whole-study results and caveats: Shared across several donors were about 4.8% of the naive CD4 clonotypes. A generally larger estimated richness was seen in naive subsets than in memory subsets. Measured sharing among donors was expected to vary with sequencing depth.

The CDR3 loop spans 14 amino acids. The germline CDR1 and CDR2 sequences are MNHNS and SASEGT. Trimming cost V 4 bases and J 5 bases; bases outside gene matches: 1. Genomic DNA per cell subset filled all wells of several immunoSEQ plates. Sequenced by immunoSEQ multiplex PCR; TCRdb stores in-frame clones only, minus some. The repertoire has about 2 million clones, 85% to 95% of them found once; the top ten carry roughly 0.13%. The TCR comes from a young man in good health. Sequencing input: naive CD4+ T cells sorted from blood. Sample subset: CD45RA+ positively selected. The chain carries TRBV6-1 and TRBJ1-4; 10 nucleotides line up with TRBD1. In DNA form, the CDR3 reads TGTGCCAGCAGTGCGGACAGGGGGAATGAAAAACTGTTTTTT. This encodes CASSADRGNEKLFF.